Sequencing of this T cell receptor beta chain was carried out in a study of CD8+ T cells in alopecia areata. Overall study context: Patients in the treated group were given tofacitinib by mouth, 5 to 10 mg twice a day. Study observations and caveats: Mice gave a clearer picture of TCR sharing than patients did, possibly for HLA-related reasons. It was lesional scalp, especially alopecia totalis/universalis, that showed higher clonality than normal scalp.

In alopecia areata patients, both lesional scalp punch biopsies and peripheral blood were collected. The CDR3 is 12 amino acids. CDR1 and CDR2 (germline): MNHEY, SVGAGI. V was trimmed by 10 bases and J by 1 base, leaving 10 bases between them. As the sequencing template, cDNA was produced by extracting RNA and reverse transcribing it. The repertoire was sequenced with immunoSEQ multiplex PCR; TCRdb's copy has only in-frame clones and lacks some. The table records about 130,000 clones, approximately 49% of them present only once. Only a few counts were recorded for this clone. Its matching antigen is unknown.

The rearrangement joins TRBV6-5 to TRBJ1-1, with D hard to call. This clonotype was obtained from a human donor with alopecia areata. Source: CD8+ T cells sorted from blood, taken at week 0. The CDR3 nucleotides read TGTGCCACAGGAGGTGGGAACACTGAAGCTTTCTTT. It codes for CATGGGNTEAFF.